What follows is one T cell receptor beta chain and its context. Its target is not known. This entry belongs to a study of blood T cells in healthy people across ages. The germline V and J ends were trimmed by 2 bases and 11 bases, with 18 bases remaining between them. The CDR3 covers 14 residues. Germline loops: CDR1 LGHNA, CDR2 YSLEER. Findings of the study overall: For the donors, CMV status was unknown and possibly confounded expanded clonotype changes.

For the second PCR, which ran for about 7 to 11 cycles, a sample-barcoded 5' primer and a J-beta primer mix were used. TCRdb redid the calling of the 5' RACE reads with MiXCR, one entry per CDR3 protein. The repertoire has just under 900,000 distinct CDR3 sequences, about 28% of them found once; the top ten carry 15% to 20%. This TCR derives from a woman older than 75 in good health. V is TRBV4-3 and J is TRBJ2-5; perhaps TRBD2 as D (5 bases). Sample: blood. CDR3 bases: TGCGCCAGCAGCCAAACCCGTCCCCCCTGGGAGCAGTACTTC. It codes for CASSQTRPPWEQYF.